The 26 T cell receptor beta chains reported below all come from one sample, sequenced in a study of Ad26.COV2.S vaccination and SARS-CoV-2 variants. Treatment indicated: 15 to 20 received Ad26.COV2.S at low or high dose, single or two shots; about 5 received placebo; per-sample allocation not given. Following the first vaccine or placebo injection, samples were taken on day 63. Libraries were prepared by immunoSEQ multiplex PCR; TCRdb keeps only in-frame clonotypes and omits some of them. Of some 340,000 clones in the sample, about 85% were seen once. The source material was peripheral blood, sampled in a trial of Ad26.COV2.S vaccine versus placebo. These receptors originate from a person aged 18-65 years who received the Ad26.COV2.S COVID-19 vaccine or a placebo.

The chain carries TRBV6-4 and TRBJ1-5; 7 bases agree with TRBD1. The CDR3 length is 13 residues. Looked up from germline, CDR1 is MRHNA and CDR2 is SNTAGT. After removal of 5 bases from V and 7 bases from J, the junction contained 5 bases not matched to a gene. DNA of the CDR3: TGTGCCAGCAGTACAGGGGTTTTGCAGCCCCAGCATTTT. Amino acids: CASSTGVLQPQHF.

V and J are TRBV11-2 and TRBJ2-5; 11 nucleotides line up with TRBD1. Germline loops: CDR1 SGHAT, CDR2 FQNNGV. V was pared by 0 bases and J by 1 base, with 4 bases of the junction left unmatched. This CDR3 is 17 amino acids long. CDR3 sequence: CASSLDGTGGFQETQYF. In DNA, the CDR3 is TGTGCCAGCAGCTTAGATGGGACAGGGGGATTCCAAGAGACCCAGTACTTC.

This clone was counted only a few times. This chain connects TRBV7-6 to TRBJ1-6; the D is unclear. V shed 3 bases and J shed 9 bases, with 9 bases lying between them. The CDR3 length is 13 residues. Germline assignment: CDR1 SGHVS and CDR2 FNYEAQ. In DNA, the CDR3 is TGTGCCAGCAGCTTGACCAGTGGTTCACCCCTCCACTTT. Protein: CASSLTSGSPLHF.

The CDR3 bases are TGTGCCAGCAGCCCCAGGACAGATTCCTACAATGAGCAGTTCTTC. The encoded protein is CASSPRTDSYNEQFF. This sequence joins TRBV7-7 and TRBJ2-1, with D possibly matching TRBD1 (6 bases). Trimming shortened V by 5 bases and J by 1 base, and 12 bases separated the two germline ends. The CDR3 is made up of 15 amino acids. Germline V CDR1 and CDR2: SSHAT, FNYEAQ (reference sequence).

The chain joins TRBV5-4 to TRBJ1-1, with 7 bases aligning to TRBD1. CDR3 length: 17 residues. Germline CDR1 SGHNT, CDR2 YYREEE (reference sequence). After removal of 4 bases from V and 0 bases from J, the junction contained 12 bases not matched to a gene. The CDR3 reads CASSVTTGEILNTEAFF. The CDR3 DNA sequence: TGTGCCAGCAGCGTGACCACAGGGGAGATCCTGAACACTGAAGCTTTCTTT.

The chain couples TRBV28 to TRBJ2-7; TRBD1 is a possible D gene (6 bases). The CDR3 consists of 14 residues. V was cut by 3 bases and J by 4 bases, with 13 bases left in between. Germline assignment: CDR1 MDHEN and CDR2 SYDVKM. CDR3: CASSLIGQIYEQYF. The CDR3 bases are TGTGCCAGCAGTTTGATCGGACAGATATACGAGCAGTACTTC.

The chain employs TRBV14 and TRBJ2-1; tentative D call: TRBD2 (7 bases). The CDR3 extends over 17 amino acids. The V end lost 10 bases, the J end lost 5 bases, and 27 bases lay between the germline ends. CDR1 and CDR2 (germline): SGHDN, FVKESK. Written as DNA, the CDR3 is TGTGCCACCCCCCGGGCTCGGGGGGCAAGGCCCGACAATGAGCAGTTCTTC. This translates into CATPRARGARPDNEQFF.

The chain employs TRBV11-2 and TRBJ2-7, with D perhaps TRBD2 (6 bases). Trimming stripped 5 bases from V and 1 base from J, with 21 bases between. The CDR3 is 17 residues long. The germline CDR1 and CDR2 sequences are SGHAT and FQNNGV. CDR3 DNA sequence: TGTGCCAGCAGCCCCAATCGGATAGCGGACTTTTCCTACGAGCAGTACTTC. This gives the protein CASSPNRIADFSYEQYF. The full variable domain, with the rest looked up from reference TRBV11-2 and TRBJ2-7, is EAGVAQSPRYKIIEKRQSVAFWCNPISGHATLYWYQQILGQGPKLLIQFQNNGVVDDSQLPKDRFSAERLKGVDSTLKIQPAKLEDSAVYLCASSPNRIADFSYEQYFGPGTRLTVT.

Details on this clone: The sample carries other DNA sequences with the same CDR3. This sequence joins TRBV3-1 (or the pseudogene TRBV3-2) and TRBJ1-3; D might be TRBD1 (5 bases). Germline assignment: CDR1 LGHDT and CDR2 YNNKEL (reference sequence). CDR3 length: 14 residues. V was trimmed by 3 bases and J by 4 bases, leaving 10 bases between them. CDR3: CASSQSGSGNTIYF. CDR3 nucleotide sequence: TGTGCCAGCAGCCAGTCAGGGTCCGGAAACACCATATATTTT.

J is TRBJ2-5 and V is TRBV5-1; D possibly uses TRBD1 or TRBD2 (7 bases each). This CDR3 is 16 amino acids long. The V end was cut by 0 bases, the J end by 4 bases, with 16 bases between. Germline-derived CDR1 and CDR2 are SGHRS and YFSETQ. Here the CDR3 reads CASSLAPRGGGETQYF. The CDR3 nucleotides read TGCGCCAGCAGCTTGGCCCCCAGGGGGGGTGGAGAGACCCAGTACTTC. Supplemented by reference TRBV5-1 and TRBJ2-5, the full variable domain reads KAGVTQTPRYLIKTRGQQVTLSCSPISGHRSVSWYQQTPGQGLQFLFEYFSETQRNKGNFPGRFSGRQFSNSRSEMNVSTLELGDSALYLCASSLAPRGGGETQYFGPGTRLLVL.

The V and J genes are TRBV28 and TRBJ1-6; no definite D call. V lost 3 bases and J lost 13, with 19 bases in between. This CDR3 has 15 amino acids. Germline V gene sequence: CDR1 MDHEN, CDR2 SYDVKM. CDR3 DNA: TGTGCCAGCAGTTTTCCTGGTACCAAAAATACCCCCCTCCACTTT. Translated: CASSFPGTKNTPLHF.

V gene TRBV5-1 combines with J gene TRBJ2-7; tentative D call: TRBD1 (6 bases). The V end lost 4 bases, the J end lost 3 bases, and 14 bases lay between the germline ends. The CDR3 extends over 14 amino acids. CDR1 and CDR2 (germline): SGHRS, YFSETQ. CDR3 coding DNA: TGCGCCAGCAGCCGGGACACATCTCTCTACGAGCAGTACTTC. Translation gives CASSRDTSLYEQYF. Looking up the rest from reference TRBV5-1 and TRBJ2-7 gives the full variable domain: KAGVTQTPRYLIKTRGQQVTLSCSPISGHRSVSWYQQTPGQGLQFLFEYFSETQRNKGNFPGRFSGRQFSNSRSEMNVSTLELGDSALYLCASSRDTSLYEQYFGPGTRLTVT.

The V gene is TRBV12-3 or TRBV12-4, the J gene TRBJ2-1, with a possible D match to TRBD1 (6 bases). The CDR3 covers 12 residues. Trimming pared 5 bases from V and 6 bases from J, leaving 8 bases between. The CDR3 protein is CASSTDSNEQFF. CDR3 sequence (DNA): TGTGCCAGCAGTACGGACAGCAATGAGCAGTTCTTC.

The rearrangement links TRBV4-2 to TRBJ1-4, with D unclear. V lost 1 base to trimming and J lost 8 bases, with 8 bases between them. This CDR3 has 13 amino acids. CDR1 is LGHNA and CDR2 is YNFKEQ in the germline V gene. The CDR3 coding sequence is TGTGCCAGCAGCCAAGGTATTCGAGAAAAACTGTTTTTT. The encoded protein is CASSQGIREKLFF.

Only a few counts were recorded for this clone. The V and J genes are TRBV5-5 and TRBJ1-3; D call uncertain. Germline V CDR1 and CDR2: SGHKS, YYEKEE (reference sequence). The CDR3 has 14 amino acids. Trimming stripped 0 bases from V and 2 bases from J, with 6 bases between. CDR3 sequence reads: CASSLAGTGNTIYF. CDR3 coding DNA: TGTGCCAGCAGCTTGGCTGGGACTGGAAACACCATATATTTT.

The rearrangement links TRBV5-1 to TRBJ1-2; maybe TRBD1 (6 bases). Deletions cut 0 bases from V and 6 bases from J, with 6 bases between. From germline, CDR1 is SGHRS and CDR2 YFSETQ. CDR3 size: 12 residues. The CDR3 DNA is TGCGCCAGCAGCTTGGACAGGGATGGCTACACCTTC. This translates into CASSLDRDGYTF.

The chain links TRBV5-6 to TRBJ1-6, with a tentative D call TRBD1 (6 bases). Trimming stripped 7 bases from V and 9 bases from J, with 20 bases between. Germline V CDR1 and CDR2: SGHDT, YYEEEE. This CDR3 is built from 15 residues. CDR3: CASRAMPQGFSPLHF. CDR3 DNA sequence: TGTGCCAGCCGGGCGATGCCGCAGGGGTTTTCACCCCTCCACTTT.

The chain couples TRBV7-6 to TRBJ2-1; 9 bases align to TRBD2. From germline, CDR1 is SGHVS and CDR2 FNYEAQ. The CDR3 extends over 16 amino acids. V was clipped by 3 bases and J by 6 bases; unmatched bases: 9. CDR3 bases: TGTGCCAGCAGCTTCGGAGCGGGGGGCCTATTCAATGAGCAGTTCTTC. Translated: CASSFGAGGLFNEQFF.

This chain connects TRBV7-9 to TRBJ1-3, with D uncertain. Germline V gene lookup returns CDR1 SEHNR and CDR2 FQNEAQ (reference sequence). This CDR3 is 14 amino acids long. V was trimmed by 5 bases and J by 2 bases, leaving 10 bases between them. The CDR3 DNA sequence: TGTGCCAGCAGCCAAGACGGGGCTGGAAACACCATATATTTT. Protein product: CASSQDGAGNTIYF.

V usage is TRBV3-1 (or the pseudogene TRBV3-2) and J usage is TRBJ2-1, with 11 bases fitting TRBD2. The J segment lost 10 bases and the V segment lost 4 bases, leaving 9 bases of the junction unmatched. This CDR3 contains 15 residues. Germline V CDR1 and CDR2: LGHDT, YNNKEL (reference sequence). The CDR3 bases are TGTGCCAGCAGCCCCACGGCTAGCGGGGGGACGGAGCAGTTCTTC. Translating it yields CASSPTASGGTEQFF.

The CDR3 coding sequence is TGTGCCAGCAGTCTCCTCCACACTGAAGCTTTCTTT. Residues: CASSLLHTEAFF. The V gene is TRBV6-5, the J gene TRBJ1-1; D call uncertain. This CDR3 is built from 12 residues. V lost 5 bases and J lost 3, with 7 bases in between. Germline V gene data show CDR1 as MNHEY and CDR2 as SVGAGI.

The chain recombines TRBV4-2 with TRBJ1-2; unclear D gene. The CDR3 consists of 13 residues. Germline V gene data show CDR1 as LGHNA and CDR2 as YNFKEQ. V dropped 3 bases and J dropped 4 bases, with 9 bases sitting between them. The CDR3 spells CASSHNNLYGYTF. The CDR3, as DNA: TGTGCCAGCAGCCATAACAACCTCTATGGCTACACCTTC.

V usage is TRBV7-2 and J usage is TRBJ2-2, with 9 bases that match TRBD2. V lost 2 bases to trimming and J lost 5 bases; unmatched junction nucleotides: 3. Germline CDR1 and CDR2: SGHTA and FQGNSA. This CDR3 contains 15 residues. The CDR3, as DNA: TGTGCCAGCAGCTTATTCAGCGGGGGGACCGGGGAGCTGTTTTTT. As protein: CASSLFSGGTGELFF. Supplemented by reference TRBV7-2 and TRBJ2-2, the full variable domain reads GAGVSQSPSNKVTEKGKDVELRCDPISGHTALYWYRQSLGQGLEFLIYFQGNSAPDKSGLPSDRFSAERTGGSVSTLTIQRTQQEDSAVYLCASSLFSGGTGELFFGEGSRLTVL.

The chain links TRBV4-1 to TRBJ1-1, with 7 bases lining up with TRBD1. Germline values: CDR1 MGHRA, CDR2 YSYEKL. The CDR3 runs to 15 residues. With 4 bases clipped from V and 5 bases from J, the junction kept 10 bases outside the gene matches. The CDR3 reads CASSPVGRGRTEAFF. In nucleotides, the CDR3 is TGCGCCAGCAGCCCAGTCGGCAGGGGGAGGACTGAAGCTTTCTTT.

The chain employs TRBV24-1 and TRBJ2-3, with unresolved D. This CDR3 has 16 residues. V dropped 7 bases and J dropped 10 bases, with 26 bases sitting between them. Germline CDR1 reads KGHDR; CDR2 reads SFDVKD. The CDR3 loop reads CATRLRASQSSLAQYF. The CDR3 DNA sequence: TGTGCCACCAGGTTAAGGGCCAGCCAGTCCTCATTAGCGCAGTATTTT.

CDR3 in DNA: TGTGCCAGCAGCGCTCCCTTAGGGTCCTACGAGCAGTACTTC. Protein product: CASSAPLGSYEQYF. The rearrangement uses TRBV5-8 and TRBJ2-7; D remains unclear. The germline gives CDR1 SGHTS, CDR2 YDEGEE. Trimming pared 4 bases from V and 1 base from J, leaving 12 bases between. The CDR3 has 14 amino acids. Using reference TRBV5-8 and TRBJ2-7 for the parts outside the CDR3, the full variable domain is EAGVTQSPTHLIKTRGQQATLRCSPISGHTSVYWYQQALGLGLQFLLWYDEGEERNRGNFPPRFSGRQFPNYSSELNVNALELEDSALYLCASSAPLGSYEQYFGPGTRLTVT.